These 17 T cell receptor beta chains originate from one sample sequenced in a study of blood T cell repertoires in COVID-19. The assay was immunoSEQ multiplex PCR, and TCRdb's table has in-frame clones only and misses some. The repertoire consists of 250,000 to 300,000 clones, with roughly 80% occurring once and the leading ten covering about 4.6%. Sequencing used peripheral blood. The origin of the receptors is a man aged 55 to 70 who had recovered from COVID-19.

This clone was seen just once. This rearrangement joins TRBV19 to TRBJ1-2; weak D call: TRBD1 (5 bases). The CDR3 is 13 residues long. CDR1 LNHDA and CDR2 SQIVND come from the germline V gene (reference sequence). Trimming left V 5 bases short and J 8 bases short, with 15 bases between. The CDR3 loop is CASSVTNRKGYTF. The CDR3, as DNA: TGTGCCAGTAGTGTAACGAACAGGAAAGGCTACACCTTC.

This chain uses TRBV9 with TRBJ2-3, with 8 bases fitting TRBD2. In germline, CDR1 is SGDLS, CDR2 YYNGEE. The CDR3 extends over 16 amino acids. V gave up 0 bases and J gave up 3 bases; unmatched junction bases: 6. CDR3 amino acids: CASSVVGGGLTDTQYF. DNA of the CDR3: TGTGCCAGCAGCGTAGTCGGCGGGGGGTTGACAGATACGCAGTATTTT.

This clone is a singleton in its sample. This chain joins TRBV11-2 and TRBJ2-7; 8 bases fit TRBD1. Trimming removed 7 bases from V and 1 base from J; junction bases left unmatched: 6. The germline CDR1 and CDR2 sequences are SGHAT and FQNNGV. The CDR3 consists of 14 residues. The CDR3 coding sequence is TGTGCCAGCACCTCGGACAGGGTTTCCTACGAGCAGTACTTC. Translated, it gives CASTSDRVSYEQYF.

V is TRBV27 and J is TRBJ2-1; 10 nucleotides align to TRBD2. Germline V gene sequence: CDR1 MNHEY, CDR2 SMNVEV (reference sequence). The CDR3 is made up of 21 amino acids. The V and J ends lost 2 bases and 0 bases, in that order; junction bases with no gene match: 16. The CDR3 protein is CASSLKWLRSGGASSYNEQFF. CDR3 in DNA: TGTGCCAGCAGTTTAAAGTGGCTCCGGAGCGGGGGGGCTAGCTCCTACAATGAGCAGTTCTTC.

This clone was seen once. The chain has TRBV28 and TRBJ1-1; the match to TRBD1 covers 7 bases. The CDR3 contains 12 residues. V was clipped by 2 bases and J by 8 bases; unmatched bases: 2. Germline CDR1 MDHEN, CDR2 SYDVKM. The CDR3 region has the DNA TGTGCCAGCAGTTTAGAGGACAGGGAAGCTTTCTTT. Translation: CASSLEDREAFF.

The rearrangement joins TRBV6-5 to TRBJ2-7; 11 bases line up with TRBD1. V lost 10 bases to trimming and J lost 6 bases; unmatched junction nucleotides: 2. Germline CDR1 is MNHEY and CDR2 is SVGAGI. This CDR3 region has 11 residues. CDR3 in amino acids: CATGQGAEQYF. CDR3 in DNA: TGTGCCACCGGACAGGGGGCCGAGCAGTACTTC.

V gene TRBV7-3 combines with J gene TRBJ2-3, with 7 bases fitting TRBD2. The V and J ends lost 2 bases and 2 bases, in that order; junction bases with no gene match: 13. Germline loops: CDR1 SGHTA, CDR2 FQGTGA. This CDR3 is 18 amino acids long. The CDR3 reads CASSLSPAGSPYTDTQYF. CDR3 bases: TGTGCCAGCAGCTTATCCCCAGCGGGGAGCCCCTACACAGATACGCAGTATTTT.

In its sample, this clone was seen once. The CDR3 is CASSYSSRGQEKLFF. CDR3 nucleotides: TGTGCCAGCAGTTACTCGAGTAGGGGCCAGGAAAAACTGTTTTTT. This chain joins TRBV6-2 or TRBV6-3 and TRBJ1-4; tentatively, D is TRBD1 (5 bases). Per germline, CDR1 MNHEY and CDR2 SVGEGT. The V end was cut by 0 bases, the J end by 8 bases, with 13 bases between. The CDR3 is made up of 15 amino acids.

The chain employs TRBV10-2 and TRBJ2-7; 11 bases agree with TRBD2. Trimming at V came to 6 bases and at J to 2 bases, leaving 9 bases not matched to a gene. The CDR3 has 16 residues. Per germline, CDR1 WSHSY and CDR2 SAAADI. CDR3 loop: CASRPGTSGRPYEQYF. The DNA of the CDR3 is TGCGCCAGCAGGCCCGGGACTAGCGGAAGACCCTACGAGCAGTACTTC.

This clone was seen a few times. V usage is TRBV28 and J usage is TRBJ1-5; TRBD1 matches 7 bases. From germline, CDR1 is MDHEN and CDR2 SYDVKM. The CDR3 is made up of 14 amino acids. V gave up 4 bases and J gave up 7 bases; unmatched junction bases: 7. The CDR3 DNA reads TGTGCCAGCAGTTCAGGGGGTTTCGACCAGCCCCAGCATTTT. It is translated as CASSSGGFDQPQHF.

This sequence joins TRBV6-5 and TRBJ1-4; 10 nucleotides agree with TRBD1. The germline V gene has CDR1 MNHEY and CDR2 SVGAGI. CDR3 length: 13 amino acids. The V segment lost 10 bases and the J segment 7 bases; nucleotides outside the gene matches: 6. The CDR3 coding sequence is TGTGCCACGTCCCGGGACAGGGGTGAAAAACTGTTTTTT. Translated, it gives CATSRDRGEKLFF.

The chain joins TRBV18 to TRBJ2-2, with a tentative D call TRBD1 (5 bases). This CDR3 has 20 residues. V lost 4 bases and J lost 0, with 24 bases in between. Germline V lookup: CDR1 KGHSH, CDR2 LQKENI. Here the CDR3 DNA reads TGTGCCAGCTCACACAGAAAACCCAGGGCCGAGAATGCGAACACCGGGGAGCTGTTTTTT. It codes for CASSHRKPRAENANTGELFF.

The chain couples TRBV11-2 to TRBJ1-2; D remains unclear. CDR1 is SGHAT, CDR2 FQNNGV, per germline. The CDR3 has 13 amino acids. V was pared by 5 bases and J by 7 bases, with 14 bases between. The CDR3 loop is CASSPLGVGGYTF. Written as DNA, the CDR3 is TGTGCCAGCAGCCCCCTCGGAGTTGGTGGCTACACCTTC.

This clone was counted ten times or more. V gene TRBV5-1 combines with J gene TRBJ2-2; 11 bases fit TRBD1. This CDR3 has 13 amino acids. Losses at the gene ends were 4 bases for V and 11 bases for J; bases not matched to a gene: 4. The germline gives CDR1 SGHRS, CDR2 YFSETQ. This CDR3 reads CASSAWTGGELFF. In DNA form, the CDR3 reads TGCGCCAGCAGCGCCTGGACAGGGGGCGAGCTGTTTTTT.

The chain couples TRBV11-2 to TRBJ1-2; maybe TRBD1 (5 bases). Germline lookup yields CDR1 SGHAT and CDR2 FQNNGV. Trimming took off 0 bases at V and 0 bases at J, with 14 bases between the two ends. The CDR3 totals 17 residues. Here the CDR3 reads CASSLEGAPEPNYGYTF. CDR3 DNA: TGTGCCAGCAGCTTAGAAGGGGCTCCGGAGCCTAACTATGGCTACACCTTC.

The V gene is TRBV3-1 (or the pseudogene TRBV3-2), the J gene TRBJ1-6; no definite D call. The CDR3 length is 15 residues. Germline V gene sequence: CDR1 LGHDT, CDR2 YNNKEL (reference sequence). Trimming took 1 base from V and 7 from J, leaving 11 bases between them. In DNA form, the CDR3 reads TGTGCCAGCAGCCAAGGACGAGACGGGAATTCACCCCTCCACTTT. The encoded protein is CASSQGRDGNSPLHF.

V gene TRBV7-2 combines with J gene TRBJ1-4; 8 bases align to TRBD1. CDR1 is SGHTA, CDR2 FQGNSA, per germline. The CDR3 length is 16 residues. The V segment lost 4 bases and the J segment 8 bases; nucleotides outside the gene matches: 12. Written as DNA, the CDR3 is TGTGCCAGCAGCTCACAAGGTCGCAGGGGGCGGGAAAAACTGTTTTTT. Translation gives CASSSQGRRGREKLFF.